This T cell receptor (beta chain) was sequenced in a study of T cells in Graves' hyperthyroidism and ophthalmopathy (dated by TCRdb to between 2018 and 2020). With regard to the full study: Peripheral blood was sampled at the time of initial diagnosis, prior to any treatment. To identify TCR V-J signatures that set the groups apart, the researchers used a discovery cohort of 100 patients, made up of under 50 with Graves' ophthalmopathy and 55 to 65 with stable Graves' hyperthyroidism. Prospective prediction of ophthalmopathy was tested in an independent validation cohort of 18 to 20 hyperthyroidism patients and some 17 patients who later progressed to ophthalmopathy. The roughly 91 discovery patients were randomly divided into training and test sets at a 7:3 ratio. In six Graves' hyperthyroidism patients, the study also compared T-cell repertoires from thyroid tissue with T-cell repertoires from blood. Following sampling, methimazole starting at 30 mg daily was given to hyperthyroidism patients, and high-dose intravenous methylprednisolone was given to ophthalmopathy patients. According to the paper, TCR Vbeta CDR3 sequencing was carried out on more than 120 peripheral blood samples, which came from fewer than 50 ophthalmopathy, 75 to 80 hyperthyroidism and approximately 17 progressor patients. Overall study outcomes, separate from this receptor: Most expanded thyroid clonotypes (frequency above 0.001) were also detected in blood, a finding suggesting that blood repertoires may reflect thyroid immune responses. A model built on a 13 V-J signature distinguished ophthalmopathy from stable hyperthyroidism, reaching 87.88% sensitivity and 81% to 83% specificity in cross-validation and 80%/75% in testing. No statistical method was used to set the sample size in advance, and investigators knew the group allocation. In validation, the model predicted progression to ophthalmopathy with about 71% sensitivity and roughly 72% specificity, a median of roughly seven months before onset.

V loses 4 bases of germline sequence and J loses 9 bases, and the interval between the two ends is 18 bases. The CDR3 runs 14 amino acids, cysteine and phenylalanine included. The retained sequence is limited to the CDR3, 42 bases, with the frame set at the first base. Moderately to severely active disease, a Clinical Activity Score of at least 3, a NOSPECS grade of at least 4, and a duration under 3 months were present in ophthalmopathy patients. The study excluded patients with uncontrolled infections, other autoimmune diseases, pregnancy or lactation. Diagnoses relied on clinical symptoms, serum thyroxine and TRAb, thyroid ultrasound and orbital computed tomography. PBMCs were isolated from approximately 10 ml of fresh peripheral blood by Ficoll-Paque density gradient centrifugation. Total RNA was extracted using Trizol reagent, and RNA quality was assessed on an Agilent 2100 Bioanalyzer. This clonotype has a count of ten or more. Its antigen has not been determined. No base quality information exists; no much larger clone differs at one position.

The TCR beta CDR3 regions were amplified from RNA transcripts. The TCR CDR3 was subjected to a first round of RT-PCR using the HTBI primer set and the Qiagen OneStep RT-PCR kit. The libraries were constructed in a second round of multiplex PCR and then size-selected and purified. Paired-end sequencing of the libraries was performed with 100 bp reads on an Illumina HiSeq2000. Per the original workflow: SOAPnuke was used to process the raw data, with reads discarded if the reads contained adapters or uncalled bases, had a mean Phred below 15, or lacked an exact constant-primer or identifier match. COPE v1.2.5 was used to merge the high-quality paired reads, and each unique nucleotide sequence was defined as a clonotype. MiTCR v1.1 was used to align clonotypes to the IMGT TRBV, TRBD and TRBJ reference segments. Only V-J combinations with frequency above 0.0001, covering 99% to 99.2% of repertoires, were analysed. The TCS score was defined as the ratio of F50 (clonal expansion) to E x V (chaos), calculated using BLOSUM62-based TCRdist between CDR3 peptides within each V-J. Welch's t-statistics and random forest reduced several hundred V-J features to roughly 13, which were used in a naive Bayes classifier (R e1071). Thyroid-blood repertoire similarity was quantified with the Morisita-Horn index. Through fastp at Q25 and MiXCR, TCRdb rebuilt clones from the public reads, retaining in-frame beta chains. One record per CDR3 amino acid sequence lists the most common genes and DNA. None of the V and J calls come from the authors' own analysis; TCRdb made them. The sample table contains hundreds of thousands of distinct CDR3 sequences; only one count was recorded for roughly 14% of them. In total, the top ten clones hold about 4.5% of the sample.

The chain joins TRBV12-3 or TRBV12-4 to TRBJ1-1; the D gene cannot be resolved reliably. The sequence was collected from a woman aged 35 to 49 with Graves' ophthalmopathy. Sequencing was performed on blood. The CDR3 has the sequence CASSSYRAPKKAFF. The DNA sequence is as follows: TGTGCCAGCAGTTCGTACCGGGCCCCCAAAAAAGCTTTCTTT.